This T cell receptor (beta chain) originates from a study of vaccination and CD4 T cells after COVID-19. Study overall: Nasal swab PCR had detected SARS-CoV-2 in convalescent patients, nine mild and one severe. The study collected post-vaccine samples a median around 70 days after dose two, with a range of 14 to 241. The cells were exposed to overlapping spike peptides originating from SARS-CoV-2, HCoV-NL63, HCoV-OC43 and HCoV-229E for stimulation. Study-level points and caveats: Vaccine-specific clones in convalescent patients were spike mono-reactive in 304 of 307 cases.

This clonotype was seen a handful of times. What it recognizes is unknown. Scientists ran DNA taken from cultured CD4+ T cells through the Oncomine TCR Beta short-read assay for sequencing. MiXCR was run by TCRdb on the PCR reads, yielding one entry per CDR3 protein. Of approximately 11,000 distinct CDR3 sequences listed, roughly 28% are singletons. This CDR3 has 15 amino acids. V gave up 4 bases and J gave up 0 bases, with 12 bases separating them. The germline CDR1 and CDR2 sequences are SGHTA and FQGNSA. The treatment here: approximately 9-day PBMC culture with coronavirus spike peptide pools or control peptides (ViraFEST assay).

Sequenced input: CD4+ T cells from blood, cultured in vitro. This rearrangement joins TRBV7-2 to TRBJ1-1; TRBD1 is a possible D gene (5 bases). The TCR was taken from a human donor who had recovered from COVID-19. The CDR3 nucleotides read TGTGCCAGCAGCTCCCTTGGGGCGATGAACACTGAAGCTTTCTTT. Residues: CASSSLGAMNTEAFF.